One and the same sample provided the 2 T cell receptor beta chains below, sequenced in a study. MiXCR, applied by TCRdb to the RT-PCR reads, yields one record per CDR3 protein. The repertoire holds more than 600,000 distinct CDR3 sequences, 14% seen once, with roughly 3.6% in the top ten. Sequenced sample: memory CD4+ T cells from blood. The receptors here all came from a female donor in good health, serving as a healthy control.

The J gene is TRBJ1-6, the V gene TRBV20-1, with D hard to call. Germline CDR1 DFQATT, CDR2 SNEGSKA (reference sequence). The CDR3 loop spans 15 amino acids. V lost 2 bases and J lost 1, with 9 bases in between. The CDR3 nucleotides read TGCAGTGCTAGAACGGGTGGGTCCTATAATTCACCCCTCCACTTT. The encoded protein is CSARTGGSYNSPLHF.

V gene TRBV20-1 combines with J gene TRBJ1-2; the match to TRBD1 covers 8 bases. Germline CDR1 reads DFQATT; CDR2 reads SNEGSKA (reference sequence). The CDR3 is 17 residues long. The junction had 13 bases not matched to a gene; V was cut back by 0 bases and J by 4 bases. The CDR3 protein is CSAREPFRTGPSYGYTF. The CDR3 DNA sequence: TGCAGTGCTAGAGAGCCCTTCAGGACAGGGCCAAGCTATGGCTACACCTTC.